The next 32 T cell receptor beta chains were all read from a single sample in a study of blood T cell repertoires in COVID-19. Profiling relied on immunoSEQ multiplex PCR, and the TCRdb table lists in-frame clones only, not all of them. Altogether around 250,000 clones are present, 80% to 90% being singletons, with the ten largest covering about 16%. The specimen sequenced was PBMCs or T cells enriched from blood (not recorded which). The receptors here all came from a man younger than 35 who had recovered from COVID-19.

V gene TRBV11-3 combines with J gene TRBJ2-5, with 10 positions matching TRBD2. With V trimmed by 6 bases and J by 4 bases, 11 bases remained unmatched. Germline values: CDR1 SGHNT, CDR2 YENEEA. The CDR3 extends over 16 amino acids. The CDR3 is CASSKRASGRAETQYF. In nucleotides, the CDR3 is TGTGCCAGCAGTAAGAGGGCTAGCGGGAGAGCAGAGACCCAGTACTTC.

The rearrangement joins TRBV24-1 to TRBJ1-5, with 7 bases aligning to TRBD1. The CDR3 runs to 17 residues. Per germline, CDR1 KGHDR and CDR2 SFDVKD. Trimming at V came to 2 bases and at J to 2 bases, leaving 8 bases not matched to a gene. CDR3 in amino acids: CATSDSTGEERNQPQHF. DNA for the CDR3: TGTGCCACCAGTGATTCTACAGGGGAAGAACGCAATCAGCCCCAGCATTTT.

The J gene is TRBJ2-7, the V gene TRBV4-1, with D possibly matching TRBD2 (6 bases). This CDR3 has 17 residues. V dropped 2 bases and J dropped 2 bases, with 19 bases sitting between them. Germline lookup yields CDR1 MGHRA and CDR2 YSYEKL. The CDR3 sequence: CASSQWATGTPPYEQYF. Here the CDR3 DNA reads TGCGCCAGCAGCCAATGGGCGACCGGGACTCCACCCTACGAGCAGTACTTC.

This chain connects TRBV7-3 to TRBJ2-7; no clear D. CDR3 length: 12 residues. Germline V gene lookup returns CDR1 SGHTA and CDR2 FQGTGA. Trimming took off 1 base at V and 5 bases at J, with 6 bases between the two ends. CDR3 nucleotide sequence: TGTGCCAGCAGCTTAATACGCGACGAGCAGTACTTC. Translation: CASSLIRDEQYF.

The chain joins TRBV6-5 to TRBJ1-2, with D tentatively TRBD1 (6 bases). The germline CDR1 and CDR2 sequences are MNHEY and SVGAGI. Trimming shortened V by 8 bases and J by 7 bases, and 20 bases separated the two germline ends. The CDR3 is made up of 14 amino acids. The CDR3 reads CASSTDLGAFGYTF. CDR3 nucleotides: TGTGCCAGCTCGACGGACCTGGGGGCCTTTGGCTACACCTTC.

This chain uses TRBV29-1 with TRBJ1-1; TRBD1 might be the D (5 bases). V dropped 7 bases and J dropped 3 bases, with 15 bases sitting between them. This CDR3 has 13 amino acids. Looked up from germline, CDR1 is SQVTM and CDR2 is ANQGSEA. The CDR3 region has the DNA TGCAGCGCTCAGGGTGAGTTTTACACTGAAGCTTTCTTT. Translating it yields CSAQGEFYTEAFF.

This sequence joins TRBV18 and TRBJ1-2; D is unresolved. CDR1 and CDR2 from the germline V gene are KGHSH and LQKENI. The CDR3 is made up of 14 amino acids. Trimming pared 2 bases from V and 2 bases from J, leaving 9 bases between. CDR3 nucleotides: TGTGCCAGCTCACCATTTACAGAGAACTATGGCTACACCTTC. As protein: CASSPFTENYGYTF.

V gene TRBV7-2 combines with J gene TRBJ1-2; possibly TRBD1 for D (5 bases). Germline V gene data show CDR1 as SGHTA and CDR2 as FQGNSA. This CDR3 is 15 amino acids long. The V end lost 4 bases, the J end lost 4 bases, and 16 bases lay between the germline ends. CDR3 sequence: CASSSPTATVYGYTF. The CDR3 DNA follows: TGTGCCAGCAGCTCACCAACCGCGACAGTCTATGGCTACACCTTC. Complete variable domain (other parts from reference TRBV7-2 and TRBJ1-2): GAGVSQSPSNKVTEKGKDVELRCDPISGHTALYWYRQSLGQGLEFLIYFQGNSAPDKSGLPSDRFSAERTGGSVSTLTIQRTQQEDSAVYLCASSSPTATVYGYTFGSGTRLTVV.

J is TRBJ1-2 and V is TRBV7-9; the match to TRBD1 covers 7 bases. From germline, CDR1 is SEHNR and CDR2 FQNEAQ (reference sequence). J gave up 4 bases and V 5 bases, and 10 bases lay outside the gene matches. There are 15 residues in the CDR3. The CDR3 here is CASSPFRQGSYGYTF. The DNA for the CDR3 is TGTGCCAGCAGCCCCTTCCGACAGGGTAGCTATGGCTACACCTTC.

The J gene is TRBJ2-1, the V gene TRBV7-6, with TRBD2 matching 15 bases. The CDR3 covers 15 residues. Germline loops: CDR1 SGHVS, CDR2 FNYEAQ. J gave up 11 bases and V 3 bases, and 5 bases lay outside the gene matches. CDR3 loop: CASSLSGTSGGQQFF. CDR3 DNA: TGTGCCAGCAGCTTGTCTGGGACTAGCGGGGGGCAGCAGTTCTTC.

This chain joins TRBV2 and TRBJ1-1, with D unclear. This CDR3 region has 11 residues. V lost 9 bases to trimming and J lost 5 bases, with 10 bases between them. Germline lookup yields CDR1 SNHLY and CDR2 FYNNEI. The CDR3 spells CASRGLTEAFF. CDR3 sequence (DNA): TGTGCCAGTCGAGGCTTGACTGAAGCTTTCTTT.

The J gene is TRBJ2-3, the V gene TRBV30; a weak D match, TRBD2 (6 bases). Germline V gene data show CDR1 as GTSNPN and CDR2 as SVGIG (reference sequence). Between the trimmed V and J ends, which lost 2 bases and 2 bases, there was a span of 14 bases. There are 15 residues in the CDR3. The CDR3 loop reads CAWSRFGRDTDTQYF. The CDR3 DNA is TGTGCCTGGAGTCGATTCGGGAGAGACACAGATACGCAGTATTTT.

This clone was seen just once. This chain joins TRBV10-1 and TRBJ1-1, with a tentative D call TRBD1 (6 bases). This CDR3 comprises 13 residues. V shed 5 bases and J shed 3 bases, with 10 bases lying between them. Germline-derived CDR1 and CDR2 are WNHNN and SYGVQD (reference sequence). For the CDR3, the DNA is TGCGCCAGCAGTAAAAACAGGGACACTGAAGCTTTCTTT. Its translation is CASSKNRDTEAFF.

This chain joins TRBV6-5 and TRBJ1-5, with 7 positions matching TRBD1. Trimming removed 6 bases from V and 2 bases from J; junction bases left unmatched: 1. The V gene's germline CDR1 is MNHEY and CDR2 SVGAGI. The CDR3 covers 13 residues. CDR3 in amino acids: CASRGQRNQPQHF. The DNA of the CDR3 is TGTGCCAGCAGGGGACAGCGCAATCAGCCCCAGCATTTT.

The chain links TRBV18 to TRBJ2-7; tentatively, D is TRBD1 (7 bases). Trimming removed 2 bases from V and 4 bases from J, with 21 bases in between. The CDR3 consists of 17 residues. Per germline, CDR1 KGHSH and CDR2 LQKENI. The CDR3 spells CASSPNTGPQGGYEQYF. The CDR3 DNA follows: TGTGCCAGCTCACCAAATACGGGACCCCAGGGGGGATACGAGCAGTACTTC. Complete variable domain (other parts from reference TRBV18 and TRBJ2-7): NAGVMQNPRHLVRRRGQEARLRCSPMKGHSHVYWYRQLPEEGLKFMVYLQKENIIDESGMPKERFSAEFPKEGPSILRIQQVVRGDSAAYFCASSPNTGPQGGYEQYFGPGTRLTVT.

The V call is TRBV19, the J call TRBJ2-3; 11 bases line up with TRBD1. The germline gives CDR1 LNHDA, CDR2 SQIVND (reference sequence). Germline trimming cut 8 bases from V and 4 bases from J; bases unmatched to any gene: 8. This CDR3 is built from 15 residues. For the CDR3, the DNA is TGTGCCAGTGGGATTGGACAGGGGGCTTCAGATACGCAGTATTTT. This encodes CASGIGQGASDTQYF.

The count of this clone is one. This sequence joins TRBV7-9 and TRBJ2-5, with D possibly being TRBD2 (6 bases). The V end lost 5 bases, the J end lost 1 base, and 11 bases lay between the germline ends. This CDR3 has 14 amino acids. From germline, CDR1 is SEHNR and CDR2 FQNEAQ (reference sequence). The chain's CDR3 is CASSLGTAQETQYF. For the CDR3, the DNA is TGTGCCAGCAGCCTCGGGACTGCCCAAGAGACCCAGTACTTC.

V gene TRBV19 combines with J gene TRBJ2-5, with D tentatively TRBD1 (5 bases). Germline CDR1 reads LNHDA; CDR2 reads SQIVND (reference sequence). The CDR3 has 13 residues. V was pared by 10 bases and J by 5 bases, with 17 bases between. In DNA form, the CDR3 reads TGTGCCACCTCAGGGCAGGGATGGGAGACCCAGTACTTC. Protein sequence: CATSGQGWETQYF.

The genes are TRBV5-1 and TRBJ1-1; D not resolved. The CDR3 is 13 amino acids. Germline V gene sequence: CDR1 SGHRS, CDR2 YFSETQ. Between the trimmed V and J ends, which lost 1 base and 2 bases, there was a span of 6 bases. CDR3 coding DNA: TGCGCCAGCAGCTTGATCAGTAACACTGAAGCTTTCTTT. It translates to CASSLISNTEAFF.

This chain uses TRBV5-1 with TRBJ2-7, with 7 bases fitting TRBD2. The CDR3 consists of 14 residues. J was trimmed by 2 bases and V by 0 bases; bases with no gene match: 2. Germline loops: CDR1 SGHRS, CDR2 YFSETQ. In DNA form, the CDR3 reads TGCGCCAGCAGCTTGGGACTAGCTACCTACGAGCAGTACTTC. It specifies CASSLGLATYEQYF. Complete variable domain (other parts from reference TRBV5-1 and TRBJ2-7): KAGVTQTPRYLIKTRGQQVTLSCSPISGHRSVSWYQQTPGQGLQFLFEYFSETQRNKGNFPGRFSGRQFSNSRSEMNVSTLELGDSALYLCASSLGLATYEQYFGPGTRLTVT.

This rearrangement joins TRBV6-5 to TRBJ1-5; TRBD1 aligns across 8 bases. This CDR3 comprises 15 residues. The V gene end was trimmed by 6 bases and the J gene end by 7 bases; junction bases not matched to a gene: 11. CDR1 is MNHEY, CDR2 SVGAGI, per germline. The DNA for the CDR3 is TGTGCCAGCAGCGTGACAGGGGTAGGAAGGCAGCCCCAGCATTTT. Amino acid sequence: CASSVTGVGRQPQHF.

The V call is TRBV11-3, the J call TRBJ2-7; 9 bases fit TRBD2. Trimming took 2 bases from V and 0 from J; bases not matched to a gene: 8. Germline CDR1 reads SGHNT; CDR2 reads YENEEA. This CDR3 has 17 amino acids. The CDR3 DNA follows: TGTGCCAGCAGCTTACGCCTAGGAGCGGGGGGCTCCTACGAGCAGTACTTC. Amino acids: CASSLRLGAGGSYEQYF.

In this sample, this clone turned up once. The genes are TRBV30 and TRBJ1-6, with 10 bases aligning to TRBD1. The CDR3 contains 17 residues. Germline V gene lookup returns CDR1 GTSNPN and CDR2 SVGIG (reference sequence). V dropped 3 bases and J dropped 5; count of bases not matched to a gene: 10. The DNA of the CDR3 is TGTGCCTGGAGCCCGGGACAGGGGTTGAGGGATAATTCACCCCTCCACTTT. Protein product: CAWSPGQGLRDNSPLHF.

The chain recombines TRBV5-6 with TRBJ1-1; D is perhaps TRBD1 (5 bases). The CDR3 is 15 residues long. V lost 4 bases, J lost 5 bases, and 18 bases lay in between. In germline, CDR1 is SGHDT, CDR2 YYEEEE. CDR3 DNA: TGTGCCAGCAGCCGGACAAGCACAGGAGGGACTGAAGCTTTCTTT. As protein: CASSRTSTGGTEAFF.

CDR3 nucleotide sequence: TGTGCCAGCTCAGCGGGACAGTCCTACGAGCAGTACTTC. Amino acids: CASSAGQSYEQYF. This chain joins TRBV18 and TRBJ2-7; D possibly corresponds to TRBD1 (7 bases). The CDR3 extends over 13 amino acids. Germline lookup yields CDR1 KGHSH and CDR2 LQKENI. The ends were cut back, 5 bases at V and 1 base at J, with 9 bases in the middle.

The DNA for the CDR3 is TGTGCCAGCAGTGATTTGGTAGATCAGCCCCAGCATTTT. Protein product: CASSDLVDQPQHF. The chain recombines TRBV6-1 with TRBJ1-5; D is uncertain. V lost 3 bases to trimming and J lost 5 bases, with 8 bases between them. The CDR3 loop spans 13 amino acids. Germline-derived CDR1 and CDR2 are MNHNS and SASEGT.

J is TRBJ2-5 and V is TRBV5-4; the match to TRBD2 covers 11 bases. V dropped 4 bases and J dropped 1; count of bases not matched to a gene: 6. This CDR3 has 16 amino acids. From germline, CDR1 is SGHNT and CDR2 YYREEE (reference sequence). The CDR3 bases are TGTGCCAGCAGCCCCCGGCTAGCGGGAGGCCAAGAGACCCAGTACTTC. It encodes CASSPRLAGGQETQYF. Variable domain in full (rest from reference TRBV5-4 and TRBJ2-5): ETGVTQSPTHLIKTRGQQVTLRCSSQSGHNTVSWYQQALGQGPQFIFQYYREEENGRGNFPPRFSGLQFPNYSSELNVNALELDDSALYLCASSPRLAGGQETQYFGPGTRLLVL.

The chain has TRBV12-3 or TRBV12-4 and TRBJ2-2; TRBD2 aligns across 8 bases. J gave up 7 bases and V 6 bases, and 4 bases lay outside the gene matches. The CDR3 extends over 13 amino acids. The CDR3 sequence: CASSGRVVGELFF. The CDR3 DNA reads as TGTGCCAGCAGCGGGAGGGTTGTCGGGGAGCTGTTTTTT.

The gene calls are TRBV3-1 (or the pseudogene TRBV3-2) and TRBJ1-4; D may be TRBD1 (6 bases). CDR3 length: 16 residues. Germline CDR1 reads LGHDT; CDR2 reads YNNKEL (reference sequence). V was pared by 1 base and J by 3 bases, with 12 bases between. The CDR3 DNA sequence: TGTGCCAGCAGCCAAGGCGGGGGGACACCTAATGAAAAACTGTTTTTT. This translates into CASSQGGGTPNEKLFF.

This clone occurred once. This rearrangement joins TRBV2 to TRBJ2-7; possibly TRBD2 for D (5 bases). Germline V gene sequence: CDR1 SNHLY, CDR2 FYNNEI. The CDR3 sequence is 13 residues long. V lost 7 bases and J 3 bases, leaving 13 bases between the germline ends. CDR3 sequence reads: CASNPTGNYEQYF. The CDR3 DNA sequence: TGTGCCAGCAACCCCACGGGGAACTACGAGCAGTACTTC.

The J gene is TRBJ2-2, the V gene TRBV12-3 or TRBV12-4, with D unresolved. V lost 3 bases and J lost 7, with 6 bases in between. The CDR3 runs 12 residues. CDR3 nucleotide sequence: TGTGCCAGCAGTTTCGACATCGGGGAGCTGTTTTTT. Amino acid sequence: CASSFDIGELFF.

The chain has TRBV27 and TRBJ2-1, with 10 bases that match TRBD2. CDR1 is MNHEY, CDR2 SMNVEV, per germline (reference sequence). CDR3 length: 15 residues. The V segment lost 3 bases and the J segment 9 bases; nucleotides outside the gene matches: 8. DNA of the CDR3: TGTGCCAGCAGTTTTGTACTAGCGGGGACCCGTGAGCAGTTCTTC. The encoded protein is CASSFVLAGTREQFF.